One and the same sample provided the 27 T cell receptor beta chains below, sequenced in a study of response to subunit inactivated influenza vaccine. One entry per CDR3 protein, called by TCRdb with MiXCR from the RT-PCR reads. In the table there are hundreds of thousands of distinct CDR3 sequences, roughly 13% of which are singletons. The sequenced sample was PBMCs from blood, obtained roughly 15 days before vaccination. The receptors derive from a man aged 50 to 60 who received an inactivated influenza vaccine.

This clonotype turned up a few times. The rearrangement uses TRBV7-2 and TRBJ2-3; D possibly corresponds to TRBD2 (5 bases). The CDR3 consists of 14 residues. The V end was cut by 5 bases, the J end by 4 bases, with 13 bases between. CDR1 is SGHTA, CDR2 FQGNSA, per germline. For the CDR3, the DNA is TGTGCCAGCAGCCGAGCCCAGAGGGCAGATACGCAGTATTTT. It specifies CASSRAQRADTQYF.

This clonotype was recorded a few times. CDR3 region: CASSLAGAGGDFSEQYF. The CDR3 DNA follows: TGTGCCAGCAGTTTAGCAGGTGCGGGGGGCGACTTCAGCGAGCAGTACTTC. The rearrangement links TRBV12-3 or TRBV12-4 to TRBJ2-7; 8 nucleotides match TRBD2. This CDR3 spans 17 amino acids. V gave up 0 bases and J gave up 6 bases; unmatched junction bases: 13.

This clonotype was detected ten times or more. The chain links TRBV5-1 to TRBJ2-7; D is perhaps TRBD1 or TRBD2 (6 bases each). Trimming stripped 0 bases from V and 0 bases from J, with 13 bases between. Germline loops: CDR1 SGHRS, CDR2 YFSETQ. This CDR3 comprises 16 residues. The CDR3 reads CASSLAPGASSYEQYF. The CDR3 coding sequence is TGCGCCAGCAGCTTGGCCCCGGGGGCAAGCTCCTACGAGCAGTACTTC.

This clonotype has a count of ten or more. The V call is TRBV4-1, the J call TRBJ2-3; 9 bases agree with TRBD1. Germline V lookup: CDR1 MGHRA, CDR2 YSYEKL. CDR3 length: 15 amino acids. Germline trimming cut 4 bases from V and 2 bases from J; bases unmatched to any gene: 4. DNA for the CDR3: TGCGCCAGCAGCCGAATACAGGGGGCCACAGATACGCAGTATTTT. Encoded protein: CASSRIQGATDTQYF.

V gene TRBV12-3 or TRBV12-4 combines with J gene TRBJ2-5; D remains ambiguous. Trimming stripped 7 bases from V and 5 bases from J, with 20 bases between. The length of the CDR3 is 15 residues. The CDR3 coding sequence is TGTGCCAGCACAGTTAGCACTCAGTCGGCGGAGACCCAGTACTTC. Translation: CASTVSTQSAETQYF.

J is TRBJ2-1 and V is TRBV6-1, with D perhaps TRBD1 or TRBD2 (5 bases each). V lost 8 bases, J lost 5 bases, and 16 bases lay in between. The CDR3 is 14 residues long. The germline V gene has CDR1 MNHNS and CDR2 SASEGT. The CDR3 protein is CASARGAVHNEQFF. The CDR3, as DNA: TGTGCCAGCGCCAGAGGGGCTGTGCACAATGAGCAGTTCTTC.

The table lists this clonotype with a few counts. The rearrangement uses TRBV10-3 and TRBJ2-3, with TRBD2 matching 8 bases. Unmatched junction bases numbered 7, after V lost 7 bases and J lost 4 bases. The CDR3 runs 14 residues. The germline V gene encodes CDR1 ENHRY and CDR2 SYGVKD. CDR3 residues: CAITSGSRADTQYF. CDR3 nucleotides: TGTGCCATCACGAGCGGGAGTAGGGCAGATACGCAGTATTTT.

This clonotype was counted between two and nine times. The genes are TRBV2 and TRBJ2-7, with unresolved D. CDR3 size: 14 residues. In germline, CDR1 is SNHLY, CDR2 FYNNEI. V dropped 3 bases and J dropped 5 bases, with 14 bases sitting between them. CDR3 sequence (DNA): TGTGCCAGCAGTGAGGGAAGGCTCGGAGACGAGCAGTACTTC. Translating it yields CASSEGRLGDEQYF. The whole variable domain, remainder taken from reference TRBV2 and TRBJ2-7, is EPEVTQTPSHQVTQMGQEVILRCVPISNHLYFYWYRQILGQKVEFLVSFYNNEISEKSEIFDDQFSVERPDGSNFTLKIRSTKLEDSAMYFCASSEGRLGDEQYFGPGTRLTVT.

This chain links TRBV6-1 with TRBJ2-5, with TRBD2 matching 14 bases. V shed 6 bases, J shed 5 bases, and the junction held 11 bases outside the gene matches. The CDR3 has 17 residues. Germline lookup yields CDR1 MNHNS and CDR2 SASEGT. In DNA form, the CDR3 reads TGTGCCAGCAGGTCCGGGACTAGCGGGAGTGGGAGGGAGACCCAGTACTTC. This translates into CASRSGTSGSGRETQYF.

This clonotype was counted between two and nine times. The CDR3 is CSALTGGSSDTQYF. The CDR3 DNA follows: TGCAGTGCCCTGACTGGCGGGAGCTCAGATACGCAGTATTTT. The rearrangement joins TRBV20-1 to TRBJ2-3, with 7 nucleotides matching TRBD2. CDR3 length: 14 residues. With V trimmed by 6 bases and J by 4 bases, 10 bases remained unmatched. Germline CDR1 is DFQATT and CDR2 is SNEGSKA (reference sequence).

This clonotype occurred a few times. Here the CDR3 DNA reads TGTGCCAGCAGTACGTTTAGCCGGGAGCTGTTTTTT. This encodes CASSTFSRELFF. The chain uses TRBV28 and TRBJ2-2; D is unclear. The V end was cut by 5 bases, the J end by 9 bases, with 10 bases between. Germline V gene lookup returns CDR1 MDHEN and CDR2 SYDVKM. There are 12 residues in the CDR3.

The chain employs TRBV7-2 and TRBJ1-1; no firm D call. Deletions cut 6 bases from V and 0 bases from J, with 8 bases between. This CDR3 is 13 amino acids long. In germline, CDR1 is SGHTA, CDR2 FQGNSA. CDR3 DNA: TGTGCCAGCAGGTCAGAAGTGAACACTGAAGCTTTCTTT. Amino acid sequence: CASRSEVNTEAFF.

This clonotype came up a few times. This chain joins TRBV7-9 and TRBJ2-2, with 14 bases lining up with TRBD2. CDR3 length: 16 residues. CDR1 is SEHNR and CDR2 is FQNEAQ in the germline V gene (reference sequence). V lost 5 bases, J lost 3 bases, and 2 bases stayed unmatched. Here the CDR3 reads CASSRTSGGYTGELFF. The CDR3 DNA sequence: TGTGCCAGCAGCCGGACTAGCGGGGGGTACACCGGGGAGCTGTTTTTT.

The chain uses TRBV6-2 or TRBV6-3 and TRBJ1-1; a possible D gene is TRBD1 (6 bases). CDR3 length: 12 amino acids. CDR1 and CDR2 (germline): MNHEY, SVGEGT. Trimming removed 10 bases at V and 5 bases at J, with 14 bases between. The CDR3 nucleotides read TGTGCCATCAGGGGCCTTTTAACTGAAGCTTTCTTT. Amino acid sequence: CAIRGLLTEAFF.

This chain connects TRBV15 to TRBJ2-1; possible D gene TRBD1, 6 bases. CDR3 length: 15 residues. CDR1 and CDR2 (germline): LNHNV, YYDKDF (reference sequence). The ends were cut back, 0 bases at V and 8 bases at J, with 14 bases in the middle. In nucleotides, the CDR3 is TGTGCCACCAGCAGAGACGTCAACAGGGTAGATGAGCAGTTCTTC. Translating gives CATSRDVNRVDEQFF.

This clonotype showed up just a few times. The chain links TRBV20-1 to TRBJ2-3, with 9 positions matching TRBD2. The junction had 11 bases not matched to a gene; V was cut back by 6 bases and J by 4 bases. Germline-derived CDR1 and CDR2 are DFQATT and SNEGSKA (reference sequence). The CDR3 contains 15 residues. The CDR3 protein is CSAPPSGMGPDTQYF. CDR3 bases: TGCAGTGCCCCCCCTAGCGGGATGGGGCCAGATACGCAGTATTTT.

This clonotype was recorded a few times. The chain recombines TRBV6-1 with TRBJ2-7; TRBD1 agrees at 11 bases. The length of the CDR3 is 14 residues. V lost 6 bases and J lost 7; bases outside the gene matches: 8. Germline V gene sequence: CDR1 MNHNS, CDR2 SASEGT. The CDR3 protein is CASRKEGQGGEQYF. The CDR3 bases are TGTGCCAGCAGAAAAGAGGGACAGGGGGGAGAGCAGTACTTC.

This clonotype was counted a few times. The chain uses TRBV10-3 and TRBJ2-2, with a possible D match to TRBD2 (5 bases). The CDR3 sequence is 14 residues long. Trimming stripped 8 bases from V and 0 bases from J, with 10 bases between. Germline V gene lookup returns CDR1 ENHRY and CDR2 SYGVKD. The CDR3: CAISGSSNTGELFF. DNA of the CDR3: TGTGCCATCTCGGGGTCCTCGAACACCGGGGAGCTGTTTTTT.

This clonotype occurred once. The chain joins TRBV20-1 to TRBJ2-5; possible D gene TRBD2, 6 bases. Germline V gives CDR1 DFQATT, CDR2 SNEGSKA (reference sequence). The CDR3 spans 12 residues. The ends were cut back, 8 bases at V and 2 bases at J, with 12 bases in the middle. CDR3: CSSGTAQETQYF. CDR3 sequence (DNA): TGCAGTTCCGGGACTGCACAAGAGACCCAGTACTTC.

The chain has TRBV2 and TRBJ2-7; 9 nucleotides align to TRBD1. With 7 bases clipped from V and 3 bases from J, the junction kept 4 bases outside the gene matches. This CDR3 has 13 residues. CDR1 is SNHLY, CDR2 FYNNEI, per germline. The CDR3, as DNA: TGTGCCAGCAACGGACAGGGGAACTACGAGCAGTACTTC. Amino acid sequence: CASNGQGNYEQYF.

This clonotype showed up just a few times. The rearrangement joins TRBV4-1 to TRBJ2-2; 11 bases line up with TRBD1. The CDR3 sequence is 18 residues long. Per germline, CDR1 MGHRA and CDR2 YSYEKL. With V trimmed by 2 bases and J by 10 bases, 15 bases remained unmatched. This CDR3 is CASSQPLDTRDRGVELFF. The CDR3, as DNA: TGCGCCAGCAGCCAACCACTAGACACCCGGGACAGGGGGGTGGAGCTGTTTTTT.

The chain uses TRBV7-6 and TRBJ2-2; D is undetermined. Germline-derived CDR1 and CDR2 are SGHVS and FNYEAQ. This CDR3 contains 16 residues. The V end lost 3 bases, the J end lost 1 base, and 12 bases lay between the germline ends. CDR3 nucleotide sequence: TGTGCCAGCAGCTTCCGCGGATTCCTGAACACCGGGGAGCTGTTTTTT. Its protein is CASSFRGFLNTGELFF.

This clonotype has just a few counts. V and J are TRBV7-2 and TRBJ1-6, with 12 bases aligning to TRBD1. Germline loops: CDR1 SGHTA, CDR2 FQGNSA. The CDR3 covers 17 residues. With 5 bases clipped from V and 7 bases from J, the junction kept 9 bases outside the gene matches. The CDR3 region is CASSRAGQGAWNSPLHF. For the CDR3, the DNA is TGTGCCAGCAGCCGAGCGGGACAGGGGGCGTGGAATTCACCCCTCCACTTT.

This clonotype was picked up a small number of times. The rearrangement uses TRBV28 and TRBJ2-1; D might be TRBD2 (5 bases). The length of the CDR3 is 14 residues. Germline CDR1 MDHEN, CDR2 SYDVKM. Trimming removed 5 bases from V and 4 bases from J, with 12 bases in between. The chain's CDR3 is CASSKSGTYNEQFF. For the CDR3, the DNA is TGTGCCAGCAGTAAGAGCGGTACTTACAATGAGCAGTTCTTC.

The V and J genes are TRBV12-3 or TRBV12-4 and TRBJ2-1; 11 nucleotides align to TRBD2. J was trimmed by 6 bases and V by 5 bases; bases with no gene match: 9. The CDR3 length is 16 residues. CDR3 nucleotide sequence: TGTGCCAGCAGTGGGATGACTAGCGGGGTACCCAATGAGCAGTTCTTC. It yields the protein CASSGMTSGVPNEQFF.

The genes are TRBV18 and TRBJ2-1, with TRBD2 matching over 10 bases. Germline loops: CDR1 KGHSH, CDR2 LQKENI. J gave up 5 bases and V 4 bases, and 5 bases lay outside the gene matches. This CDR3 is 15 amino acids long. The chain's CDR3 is CASSQGLAANNEQFF. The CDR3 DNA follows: TGTGCCAGCTCACAAGGACTAGCGGCCAACAATGAGCAGTTCTTC.

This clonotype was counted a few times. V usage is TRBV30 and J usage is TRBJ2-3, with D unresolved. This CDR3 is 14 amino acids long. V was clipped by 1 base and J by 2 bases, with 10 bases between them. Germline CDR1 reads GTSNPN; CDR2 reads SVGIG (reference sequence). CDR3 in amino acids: CAWSGGVLTDTQYF. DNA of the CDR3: TGTGCCTGGAGTGGTGGGGTCCTCACAGATACGCAGTATTTT.